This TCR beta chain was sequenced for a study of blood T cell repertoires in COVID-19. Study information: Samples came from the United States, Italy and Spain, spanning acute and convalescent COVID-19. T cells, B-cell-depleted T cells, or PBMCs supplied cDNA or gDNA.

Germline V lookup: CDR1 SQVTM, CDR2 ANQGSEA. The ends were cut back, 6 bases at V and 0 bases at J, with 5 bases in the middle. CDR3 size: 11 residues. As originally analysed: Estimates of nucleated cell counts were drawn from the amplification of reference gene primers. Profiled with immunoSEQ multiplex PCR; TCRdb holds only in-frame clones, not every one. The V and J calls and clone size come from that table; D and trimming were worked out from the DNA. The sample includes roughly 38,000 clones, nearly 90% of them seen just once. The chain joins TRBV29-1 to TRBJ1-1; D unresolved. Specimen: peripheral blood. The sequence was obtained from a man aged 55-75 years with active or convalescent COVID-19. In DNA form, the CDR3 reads TGCAGCGTACGGGTGAACACTGAAGCTTTCTTT. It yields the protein CSVRVNTEAFF. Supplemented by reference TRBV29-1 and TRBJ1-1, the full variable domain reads SAVISQKPSRDICQRGTSLTIQCQVDSQVTMMFWYRQQPGQSLTLIATANQGSEATYESGFVIDKFPISRPNLTFSTLTVSNMSPEDSSIYLCSVRVNTEAFFGQGTRLTVV.